A single sample is the source of the 21 T cell receptor beta chains below, sequenced in a study of cytomegalovirus exposure and HLA in healthy donors. PCR employed 60 Vbeta and 13 Jbeta primers. TCRdb's table, derived via immunoSEQ multiplex PCR, lists solely in-frame clones and lacks some. The table includes some 97,000 clones, around 72% detected once. The sequenced sample was PBMCs. Receptors were obtained from a male donor in good health and CMV-seropositive.

This chain uses TRBV30 with TRBJ1-6; the match to TRBD1 covers 8 bases. There are 14 residues in the CDR3. Germline-derived CDR1 and CDR2 are GTSNPN and SVGIG (reference sequence). The V segment lost 4 bases and the J segment 7 bases; nucleotides outside the gene matches: 6. CDR3 DNA: TGTGCCTGGATACGGGACAGGTCCAATTCACCCCTCCACTTT. This encodes CAWIRDRSNSPLHF.

The V gene is TRBV19, the J gene TRBJ2-3; 14 nucleotides line up with TRBD2. Germline assignment: CDR1 LNHDA and CDR2 SQIVND (reference sequence). The CDR3 length is 13 residues. V shed 7 bases and J 13 bases; nucleotides not matched to a gene: 7. CDR3 region: CASTTSGGAGEYF. For the CDR3, the DNA is TGTGCCAGTACGACTAGCGGGGGGGCGGGGGAGTATTTT.

The chain is built from TRBV5-1 and TRBJ2-3; 15 bases map to TRBD2. CDR1 and CDR2 (germline): SGHRS, YFSETQ. The CDR3 is 17 residues long. Trimming cost V 4 bases and J 4 bases; bases outside gene matches: 7. For the CDR3, the DNA is TGCGCCAGCAGCCTCGGACTAGCGGGGGGGTATGCAGATACGCAGTATTTT. This encodes CASSLGLAGGYADTQYF.

This chain links TRBV4-2 with TRBJ2-1; 13 positions match TRBD2. This CDR3 spans 17 amino acids. V was pared by 0 bases and J by 6 bases, with 5 bases of the junction left unmatched. The germline gives CDR1 LGHNA, CDR2 YNFKEQ. The CDR3 loop is CASSQDNGLAGANEQFF. CDR3 DNA sequence: TGTGCCAGCAGCCAAGATAATGGACTAGCGGGGGCCAATGAGCAGTTCTTC.

This clone was seen more than once but under ten times. This chain links TRBV25-1 with TRBJ1-5; TRBD1 might be the D (6 bases). The CDR3 contains 15 residues. In germline, CDR1 is MGHDK, CDR2 SYGVNS. Trimming pared 5 bases from V and 4 bases from J, leaving 15 bases between. CDR3 in amino acids: CASSSSGAWNQPQHF. The CDR3, as DNA: TGTGCCAGCAGTTCGTCAGGGGCTTGGAATCAGCCCCAGCATTTT.

This rearrangement joins TRBV6-1 to TRBJ1-4; D ambiguous. V lost 4 bases and J lost 4, with 10 bases in between. This CDR3 has 14 residues. Germline lookup yields CDR1 MNHNS and CDR2 SASEGT. CDR3 amino acids: CASSVLQFNEKLFF. In DNA, the CDR3 is TGTGCCAGCAGTGTATTACAGTTTAATGAAAAACTGTTTTTT.

V usage is TRBV30 and J usage is TRBJ1-5, with 8 bases aligning to TRBD1. Germline CDR1 reads GTSNPN; CDR2 reads SVGIG (reference sequence). V lost 3 bases and J lost 4; bases outside the gene matches: 5. The CDR3 sequence is 14 residues long. CDR3 protein: CAWRQGASNQPQHF. The CDR3 DNA sequence: TGTGCCTGGAGGCAGGGGGCCTCAAATCAGCCCCAGCATTTT.

The chain recombines TRBV11-3 with TRBJ2-7; tentative D call: TRBD1 (5 bases). The germline V and J ends were trimmed by 0 bases and 1 base, with 13 bases remaining between them. In germline, CDR1 is SGHNT, CDR2 YENEEA. The CDR3 is 16 amino acids. In DNA form, the CDR3 reads TGTGCCAGCAGCTTAGATGACAGAGTATATTCCTACGAGCAGTACTTC. It translates to CASSLDDRVYSYEQYF. Using reference TRBV11-3 and TRBJ2-7 for the parts outside the CDR3, the full variable domain is EAGVVQSPRYKIIEKKQPVAFWCNPISGHNTLYWYLQNLGQGPELLIRYENEEAVDDSQLPKDRFSAERLKGVDSTLKIQPAELGDSAVYLCASSLDDRVYSYEQYFGPGTRLTVT.

The rearrangement links TRBV14 to TRBJ1-2; 9 bases agree with TRBD1. V was pared by 5 bases and J by 8 bases, with 6 bases of the junction left unmatched. The CDR3 sequence is 13 residues long. Germline V gene sequence: CDR1 SGHDN, CDR2 FVKESK. This CDR3 reads CASSEQGAGGYTF. The DNA of the CDR3 is TGTGCCAGCAGCGAACAGGGGGCAGGAGGCTACACCTTC.

The chain has TRBV11-2 and TRBJ1-2; D is unclear. Germline values: CDR1 SGHAT, CDR2 FQNNGV. The CDR3 is 12 residues long. The ends were cut back, 5 bases at V and 8 bases at J, with 12 bases in the middle. The CDR3 spells CASSLARRGYTF. CDR3 nucleotide sequence: TGTGCCAGCAGCCTCGCGAGGAGGGGCTACACCTTC. Supplemented by reference TRBV11-2 and TRBJ1-2, the full variable domain reads EAGVAQSPRYKIIEKRQSVAFWCNPISGHATLYWYQQILGQGPKLLIQFQNNGVVDDSQLPKDRFSAERLKGVDSTLKIQPAKLEDSAVYLCASSLARRGYTFGSGTRLTVV.

This clone turned up a few times. The chain is built from TRBV5-1 and TRBJ1-5; D unclear. V shed 0 bases and J shed 7 bases, with 11 bases lying between them. The germline V gene encodes CDR1 SGHRS and CDR2 YFSETQ. This CDR3 contains 14 residues. As DNA, the CDR3 is TGCGCCAGCAGCTTGGAGGGCGGGAACCAGCCCCAGCATTTT. Encoded protein: CASSLEGGNQPQHF. Full variable domain (rest looked up from reference TRBV5-1 and TRBJ1-5): KAGVTQTPRYLIKTRGQQVTLSCSPISGHRSVSWYQQTPGQGLQFLFEYFSETQRNKGNFPGRFSGRQFSNSRSEMNVSTLELGDSALYLCASSLEGGNQPQHFGDGTRLSIL.

The genes are TRBV27 and TRBJ2-5; TRBD2 matches at 7 bases. This CDR3 spans 15 amino acids. Germline loops: CDR1 MNHEY, CDR2 SMNVEV (reference sequence). Trimming at V came to 2 bases and at J to 4 bases, leaving 7 bases not matched to a gene. The CDR3 spells CASSLVSGVGETQYF. CDR3 nucleotide sequence: TGTGCCAGCAGTTTAGTGAGCGGGGTTGGAGAGACCCAGTACTTC.

This chain connects TRBV4-2 to TRBJ1-5; TRBD1 might be the D (5 bases). Between the trimmed V and J ends, which lost 3 bases and 6 bases, there was a span of 15 bases. The CDR3 sequence is 15 residues long. From germline, CDR1 is LGHNA and CDR2 YNFKEQ. CDR3 sequence (DNA): TGTGCCAGCAGCCAGGGGCGCCGGGAGGGTCAGCCCCAGCATTTT. This gives the protein CASSQGRREGQPQHF.

This clone was observed a handful of times. This rearrangement joins TRBV7-2 to TRBJ2-5, with 10 bases that match TRBD2. V was clipped by 1 base and J by 4 bases; unmatched bases: 6. Germline CDR1 SGHTA, CDR2 FQGNSA. The CDR3 spans 16 residues. CDR3 DNA sequence: TGTGCCAGCAGCTTAGATCAGCGGGGGGGCCGAGAGACCCAGTACTTC. It translates to CASSLDQRGGRETQYF. Using reference TRBV7-2 and TRBJ2-5 for the parts outside the CDR3, the full variable domain is GAGVSQSPSNKVTEKGKDVELRCDPISGHTALYWYRQSLGQGLEFLIYFQGNSAPDKSGLPSDRFSAERTGGSVSTLTIQRTQQEDSAVYLCASSLDQRGGRETQYFGPGTRLLVL.

The chain is built from TRBV7-9 and TRBJ2-1, with 9 positions matching TRBD1. This CDR3 comprises 14 residues. With V trimmed by 5 bases and J by 9 bases, 8 bases remained unmatched. Germline CDR1 is SEHNR and CDR2 is FQNEAQ (reference sequence). CDR3 nucleotide sequence: TGTGCCAGCAGCCAAGGACAGGGGAGGAGTGAGCAGTTCTTC. This encodes CASSQGQGRSEQFF.

This clone was picked up a small number of times. The gene calls are TRBV28 and TRBJ2-6, with 7 bases fitting TRBD1. CDR3 length equals 14 residues. V lost 10 bases, J lost 2 bases, and 5 bases stayed unmatched. Germline loops: CDR1 MDHEN, CDR2 SYDVKM. DNA of the CDR3: TGTGCCATCCTAGGGGGCGCTGGGGCCAACGTCCTGACTTTC. Encoded protein: CAILGGAGANVLTF.

J is TRBJ1-1 and V is TRBV29-1; D remains unclear. The CDR3 covers 13 residues. V was shortened by 4 bases and J by 1 base, with 10 bases between the two germline ends. CDR1 is SQVTM and CDR2 is ANQGSEA in the germline V gene. CDR3 nucleotides: TGCAGCGTTGGGGAAGGAGGGAACACTGAAGCTTTCTTT. Protein: CSVGEGGNTEAFF.

The chain couples TRBV6-5 to TRBJ1-1; perhaps TRBD1 as D (5 bases). The CDR3 has 14 amino acids. The V end was cut by 6 bases, the J end by 5 bases, with 16 bases between. Looked up from germline, CDR1 is MNHEY and CDR2 is SVGAGI. In DNA form, the CDR3 reads TGTGCCAGCAGGAGTCAGAGGGGAGGTACTGAAGCTTTCTTT. It translates to CASRSQRGGTEAFF.

The chain uses TRBV25-1 and TRBJ2-6, with D tentatively TRBD2 (5 bases). The CDR3 covers 15 residues. The V gene's germline CDR1 is MGHDK and CDR2 SYGVNS. Trimming took off 5 bases at V and 0 bases at J, with 8 bases between the two ends. The CDR3 loop reads CASSSGLSGANVLTF. In nucleotides, the CDR3 is TGTGCCAGCAGTAGTGGACTCTCTGGGGCCAACGTCCTGACTTTC. Complete variable domain (other parts from reference TRBV25-1 and TRBJ2-6): EADIYQTPRYLVIGTGKKITLECSQTMGHDKMYWYQQDPGMELHLIHYSYGVNSTEKGDLSSESTVSRIRTEHFPLTLESARPSHTSQYLCASSSGLSGANVLTFGAGSRLTVL.

The chain has TRBV5-1 and TRBJ1-1; D may be TRBD1 (6 bases). Trimming shortened V by 3 bases and J by 8 bases, and 20 bases separated the two germline ends. There are 15 residues in the CDR3. CDR1 and CDR2 from the germline V gene are SGHRS and YFSETQ. The CDR3 loop reads CASSSDIGQLTEAFF. CDR3 in DNA: TGCGCCAGCAGCTCAGATATCGGACAGCTCACCGAAGCTTTCTTT.

The V gene is TRBV5-4, the J gene TRBJ2-1; D is possibly TRBD2 (5 bases). This CDR3 has 14 amino acids. Germline values: CDR1 SGHNT, CDR2 YYREEE (reference sequence). Trimming shortened V by 5 bases and J by 0 bases, and 9 bases separated the two germline ends. CDR3 sequence (DNA): TGTGCCAGCAGTCGGGGTTCCTCCTACAATGAGCAGTTCTTC. Its translation: CASSRGSSYNEQFF.